The sequence of this T cell receptor beta chain was determined in a study of T-cell memory formation after mild COVID-19 (dated by TCRdb to the early 2020s). Notes on the research overall: TCR sequence clusters from the two donors were largely donor specific. Two young, previously healthy adult volunteers made up the cohort, one male and one female. In a couple of donors, T-cell clones that expanded and contracted after mild COVID-19 were followed by sequencing TCRalpha and TCRbeta repertoires longitudinally. Overall study outcomes, separate from this receptor: Some responding clones were detected in pre-infection memory, which suggested that pre-existing cross-reactive memory T cells had joined the SARS-CoV-2 response. Whether the second-wave clones peaking on day 37 were SARS-CoV-2 specific was not confirmed. Clones that contracted from day 15 to 85 showed balanced CD4/CD8 phenotypes, whereas a second wave of clones that expanded from day 15 to 37 leaned towards CD4+. The study included only a couple of mild cases, and larger cohorts that include severe cases with pre-infection samples were judged to be necessary. Contracting CD4+ clones were located mainly in the CM and EM memory subsets, whereas CD8+ clones were found to be enriched in EMRA.

Ficoll-Paque density gradient centrifugation was the method used to isolate PBMCs. V drops 0 bases and J drops 1 base, leaving 13 bases in between. The germline V gene yields SGHNT for CDR1 and YENEEA for CDR2. The CDR3 goes from the cysteine to the phenylalanine over 17 residues. The read is trimmed to its CDR3 DNA, 51 bases read in frame from base 1. With regard to this clonotype: There is no known antigen for this receptor. Per-base qualities were not stored, and no clone one base away is much larger.

Sequencing was performed on an Illumina NovaSeq 6000. TCRalpha and TCRbeta cDNA libraries were constructed by 5'RACE with constant-segment primers, with sample barcodes and unique molecular identifiers being introduced. RNA was extracted from every sample with Trizol reagent. Libraries were amplified in two PCR steps, with a second sample barcode and Illumina TruSeq adapters added in the second step. Sequencing of libraries was performed on an Illumina NovaSeq with 2 x 150 bp paired-end reads. The published analysis was carried out like this. Reads were demultiplexed and collapsed into UMI-guided consensus sequences with migec v1.2.7. With mixcr v2.1.11, UMI consensuses were aligned to TRA and TRB V and J templates and assembled into clonotypes. Clonotypes were classified as expanded or contracted when called significant by both edgeR and NoisET, with noise models trained on biological replicates. For edgeR calls, the cutoffs were a false discovery rate-adjusted p below 0.01 and a log2 fold-change threshold of 1. As an exploratory analysis of dynamics, max-normalized trajectories of the 1000 most abundant clonotypes were examined with PCA combined with hierarchical clustering. Separately sequenced CD4+ and CD8+ repertoires were used to assign the CD4 or CD8 phenotype of responding clones. TCRdb reanalyzed the raw reads on its own, using fastp at Q25 for trimming and MiXCR for clone calling, and kept in-frame beta chains. Rows are combined by CDR3 protein, so each entry shows the most common genes and DNA. None of the V and J calls come from the authors' own analysis; TCRdb made them. Here the sample has approximately 440,000 distinct CDR3 sequences; over 15% occur a single time. More than 8% of the sample goes to the ten largest clones.

The rearrangement combines TRBV11-3 with TRBJ2-4; a tentative D call is TRBD1 (5 bases match). Sequencing input: PBMCs or a T cell subset sorted from them (not recorded which). The source is an adult woman who had mild COVID-19 (a few samples of this study predate the infection). The sample titles of this study are shuffled in the database, so cell type and time point are left out; the donor was told from shared clones. The CDR3 is CASSLDRAGWAKNIQYF. The DNA sequence follows: TGTGCCAGCAGCTTAGATCGGGCAGGGTGGGCCAAAAACATTCAGTACTTC. Supplemented by the reference TRBV11-3 and TRBJ2-4 proteins around the CDR3, the complete variable domain is EAGVVQSPRYKIIEKKQPVAFWCNPISGHNTLYWYLQNLGQGPELLIRYENEEAVDDSQLPKDRFSAERLKGVDSTLKIQPAELGDSAVYLCASSLDRAGWAKNIQYFGAGTRLSVL.